The clone carrying this T cell receptor beta chain was observed a handful of times. Its antigen is currently unknown. The germline V and J ends were trimmed by 5 bases and 2 bases, with 14 bases remaining between them. CDR1 and CDR2 from the germline V gene are SGHNT and YYREEE (reference sequence). The CDR3 is 14 residues long. The assay was immunoSEQ multiplex PCR, and TCRdb's table has in-frame clones only and misses some. The sample lists some 41,000 clones; 83% were seen once. This entry is derived from a study of T cells in localized non-small cell lung cancer. Regarding the study as a whole: Without multi-region sequencing, intratumor heterogeneity could not be excluded. A median of approximately 50 of the top 100 tumor clones appeared in adjacent lung, which was paired and uninvolved. The greatest T cell clonality was found in uninvolved adjacent lung (higher than in tumor).

This material consisted of PBMCs, taken before any cancer treatment. The chain is built from TRBV5-4 and TRBJ2-7; a weak D match, TRBD1 (5 bases). This TCR was sampled from a man aged 35 to 69 with stage II lung adenocarcinoma. The chain's CDR3 is CASRSNRIPYEQYF. CDR3 DNA: TGTGCCAGCAGATCAAACAGGATTCCCTACGAGCAGTACTTC.